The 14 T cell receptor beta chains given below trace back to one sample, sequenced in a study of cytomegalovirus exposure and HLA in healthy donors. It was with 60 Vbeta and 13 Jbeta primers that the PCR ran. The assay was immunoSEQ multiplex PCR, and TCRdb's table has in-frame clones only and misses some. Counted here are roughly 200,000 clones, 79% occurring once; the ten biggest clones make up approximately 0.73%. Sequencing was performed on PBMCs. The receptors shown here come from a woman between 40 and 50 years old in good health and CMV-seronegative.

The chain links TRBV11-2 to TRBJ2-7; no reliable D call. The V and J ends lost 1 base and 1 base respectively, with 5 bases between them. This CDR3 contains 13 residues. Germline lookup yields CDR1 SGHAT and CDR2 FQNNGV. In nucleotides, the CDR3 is TGTGCCAGCAGCTTAGCCCAGTCCTACGAGCAGTACTTC. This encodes CASSLAQSYEQYF.

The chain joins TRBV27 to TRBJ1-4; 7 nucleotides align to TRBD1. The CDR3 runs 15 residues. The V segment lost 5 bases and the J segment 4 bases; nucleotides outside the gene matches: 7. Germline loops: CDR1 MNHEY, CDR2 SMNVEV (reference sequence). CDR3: CASSPWDSRNEKLFF. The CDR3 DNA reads TGTGCCAGCAGTCCTTGGGACAGTCGTAATGAAAAACTGTTTTTT.

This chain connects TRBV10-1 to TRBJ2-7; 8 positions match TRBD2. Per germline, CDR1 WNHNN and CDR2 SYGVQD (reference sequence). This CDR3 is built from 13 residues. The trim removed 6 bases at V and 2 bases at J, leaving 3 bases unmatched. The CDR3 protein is CASSLSGTYEQYF. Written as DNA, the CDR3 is TGCGCCAGCAGCCTTAGCGGGACCTACGAGCAGTACTTC.

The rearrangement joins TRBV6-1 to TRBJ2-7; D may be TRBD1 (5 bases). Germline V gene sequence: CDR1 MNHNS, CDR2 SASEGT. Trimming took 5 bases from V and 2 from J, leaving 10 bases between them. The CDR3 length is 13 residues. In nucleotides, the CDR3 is TGTGCCAGCAGTCAACAGGTTGCCTACGAGCAGTACTTC. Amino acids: CASSQQVAYEQYF.

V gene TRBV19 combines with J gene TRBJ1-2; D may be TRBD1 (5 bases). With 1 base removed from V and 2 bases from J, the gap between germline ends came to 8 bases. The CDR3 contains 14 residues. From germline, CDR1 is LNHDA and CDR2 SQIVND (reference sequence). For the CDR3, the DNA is TGTGCCAGTAGTATAGGATGGGGCAACTATGGCTACACCTTC. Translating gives CASSIGWGNYGYTF.

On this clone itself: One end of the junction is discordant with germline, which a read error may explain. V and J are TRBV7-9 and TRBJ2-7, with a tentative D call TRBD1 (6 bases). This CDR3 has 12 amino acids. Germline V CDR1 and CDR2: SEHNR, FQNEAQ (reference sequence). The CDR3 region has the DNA TGTTCCAGCAGCCAGGGGAGCTACGAGCAGTACTTC. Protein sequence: CSSSQGSYEQYF.

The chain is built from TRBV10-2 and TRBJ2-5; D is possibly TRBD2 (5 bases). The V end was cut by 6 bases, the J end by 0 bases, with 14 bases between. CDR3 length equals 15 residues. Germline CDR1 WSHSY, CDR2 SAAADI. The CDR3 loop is CASSPGSGYQETQYF. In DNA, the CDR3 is TGCGCCAGCAGCCCCGGGTCGGGGTACCAAGAGACCCAGTACTTC.

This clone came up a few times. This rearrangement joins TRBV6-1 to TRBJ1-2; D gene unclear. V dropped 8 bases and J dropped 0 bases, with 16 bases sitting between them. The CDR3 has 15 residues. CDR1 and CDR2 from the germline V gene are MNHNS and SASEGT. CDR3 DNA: TGTGCCAGCCAGAGGGAGCGTATCTCTAACTATGGCTACACCTTC. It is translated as CASQRERISNYGYTF.

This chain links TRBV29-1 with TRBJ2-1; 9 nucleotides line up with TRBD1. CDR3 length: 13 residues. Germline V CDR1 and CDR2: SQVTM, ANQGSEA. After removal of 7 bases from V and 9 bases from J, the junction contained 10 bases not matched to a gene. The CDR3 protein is CSGGQGTGVEQFF. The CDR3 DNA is TGCAGCGGGGGACAGGGAACCGGGGTTGAGCAGTTCTTC.

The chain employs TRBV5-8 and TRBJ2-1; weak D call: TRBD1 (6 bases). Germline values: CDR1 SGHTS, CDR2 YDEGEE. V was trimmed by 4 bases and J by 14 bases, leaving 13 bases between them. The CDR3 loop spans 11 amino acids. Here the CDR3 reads CASSVRNREFF. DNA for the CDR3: TGTGCCAGCAGCGTTAGGAACAGGGAGTTCTTC.

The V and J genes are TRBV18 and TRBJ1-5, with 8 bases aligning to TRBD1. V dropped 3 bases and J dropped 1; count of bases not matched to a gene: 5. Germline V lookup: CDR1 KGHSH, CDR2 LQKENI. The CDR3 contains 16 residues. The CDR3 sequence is CASSPDRVRSNQPQHF. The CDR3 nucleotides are TGTGCCAGCTCACCGGACAGGGTCCGGAGCAATCAGCCCCAGCATTTT. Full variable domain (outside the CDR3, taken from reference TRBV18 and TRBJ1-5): NAGVMQNPRHLVRRRGQEARLRCSPMKGHSHVYWYRQLPEEGLKFMVYLQKENIIDESGMPKERFSAEFPKEGPSILRIQQVVRGDSAAYFCASSPDRVRSNQPQHFGDGTRLSIL.

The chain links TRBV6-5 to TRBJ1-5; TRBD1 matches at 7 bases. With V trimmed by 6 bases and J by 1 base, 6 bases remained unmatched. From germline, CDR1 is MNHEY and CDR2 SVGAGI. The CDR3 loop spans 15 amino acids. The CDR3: CASRATGFSNQPQHF. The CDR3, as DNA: TGTGCCAGCAGGGCGACAGGGTTCAGCAATCAGCCCCAGCATTTT.

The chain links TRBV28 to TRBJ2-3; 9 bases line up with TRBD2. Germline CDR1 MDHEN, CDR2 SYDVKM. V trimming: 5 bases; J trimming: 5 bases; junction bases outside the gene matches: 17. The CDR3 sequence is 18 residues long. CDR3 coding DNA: TGTGCCAGCAGTCGGAGCGGGAGGTGGGGATGGCACAAAGATACGCAGTATTTT. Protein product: CASSRSGRWGWHKDTQYF. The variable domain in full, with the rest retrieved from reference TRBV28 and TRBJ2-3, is DVKVTQSSRYLVKRTGEKVFLECVQDMDHENMFWYRQDPGLGLRLIYFSYDVKMKEKGDIPEGYSVSREKKERFSLILESASTNQTSMYLCASSRSGRWGWHKDTQYFGPGTRLTVL.

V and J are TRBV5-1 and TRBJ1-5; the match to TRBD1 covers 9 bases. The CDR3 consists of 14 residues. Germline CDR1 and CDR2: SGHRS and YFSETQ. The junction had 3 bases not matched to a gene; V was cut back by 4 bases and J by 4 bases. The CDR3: CASSPGTGNQPQHF. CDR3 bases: TGCGCCAGCAGCCCCGGGACAGGGAATCAGCCCCAGCATTTT. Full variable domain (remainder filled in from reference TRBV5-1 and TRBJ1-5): KAGVTQTPRYLIKTRGQQVTLSCSPISGHRSVSWYQQTPGQGLQFLFEYFSETQRNKGNFPGRFSGRQFSNSRSEMNVSTLELGDSALYLCASSPGTGNQPQHFGDGTRLSIL.